This T cell receptor beta chain was documented in a study of blood T cell repertoires in COVID-19. Libraries were prepared by immunoSEQ multiplex PCR; TCRdb keeps only in-frame clonotypes and omits some of them. The sample has roughly 92,000 clones, less than 95% seen once; the top ten hold 5.1%. From germline, CDR1 is KGHSH and CDR2 LQKENI. The CDR3 extends over 13 amino acids. V was pared by 2 bases and J by 8 bases, with 10 bases between. V gene TRBV18 combines with J gene TRBJ2-1, with D tentatively TRBD1 (5 bases). This TCR came from a man aged 50-60 years with acute or convalescent COVID-19. The sequencing sample was made of peripheral blood. The CDR3 nucleotides are TGTGCCAGCTCACCATATCCAGGGTATGAGCAGTTCTTC. Its translation is CASSPYPGYEQFF.